Below, 26 T cell receptor beta chains from the same sample are listed, as sequenced in a study of cytomegalovirus exposure and HLA in healthy donors. Clones were read by immunoSEQ multiplex PCR, and TCRdb kept only the in-frame ones, dropping some. Among 100,000 to 150,000 clones listed, around nine tenths were seen once. Sequencing was carried out using PBMCs. The receptors derive from a man aged 25-45 years in good health and CMV-seronegative.

This chain uses TRBV25-1 with TRBJ1-6; 7 bases align to TRBD1. The CDR3 is made up of 16 amino acids. Losses at the gene ends were 3 bases for V and 8 bases for J; bases not matched to a gene: 10. Germline lookup yields CDR1 MGHDK and CDR2 SYGVNS. CDR3 DNA: TGTGCCAGCAGTGATACAGGGGAAATCTGGGATTCACCCCTCCACTTT. This sequence encodes CASSDTGEIWDSPLHF.

The chain has TRBV6-4 and TRBJ1-4; 7 nucleotides line up with TRBD1. Per germline, CDR1 MRHNA and CDR2 SNTAGT. The CDR3 has 14 residues. J was trimmed by 4 bases and V by 3 bases; bases with no gene match: 2. CDR3 DNA: TGTGCCAGCAGTGAGACAGGGAGTAATGAAAAACTGTTTTTT. This sequence encodes CASSETGSNEKLFF.

This clone was seen more than once but under ten times. The rearrangement joins TRBV7-2 to TRBJ2-7, with 11 positions matching TRBD1. CDR3 size: 14 residues. Germline CDR1 and CDR2: SGHTA and FQGNSA. The J segment lost 6 bases and the V segment lost 4 bases, leaving 5 bases of the junction unmatched. CDR3 DNA: TGTGCCAGCAGCTCCGGGACAGGGGGAGGCGAGCAGTACTTC. Its protein is CASSSGTGGGEQYF.

The chain has TRBV11-3 and TRBJ2-2; 10 nucleotides line up with TRBD2. This CDR3 is 17 amino acids long. Germline values: CDR1 SGHNT, CDR2 YENEEA. The V gene end was trimmed by 3 bases and the J gene end by 1 base; junction bases not matched to a gene: 5. The CDR3 sequence is CASSFRTSGLNTGELFF. The CDR3 DNA sequence: TGTGCCAGCAGCTTTCGGACTAGCGGACTGAACACCGGGGAGCTGTTTTTT.

The chain uses TRBV30 and TRBJ1-6, with TRBD1 as a possible D gene (5 bases). Trimming pared 3 bases from V and 0 bases from J, leaving 12 bases between. This CDR3 is 16 amino acids long. Germline lookup yields CDR1 GTSNPN and CDR2 SVGIG (reference sequence). The CDR3 coding sequence is TGTGCCTGGAGCGAACAGGTCAGCTCCTATAATTCACCCCTCCACTTT. It specifies CAWSEQVSSYNSPLHF. Full variable domain (rest looked up from reference TRBV30 and TRBJ1-6): SQTIHQWPATLVQPVGSPLSLECTVEGTSNPNLYWYRQAAGRGLQLLFYSVGIGQISSEVPQNLSASRPQDRQFILSSKKLLLSDSGFYLCAWSEQVSSYNSPLHFGNGTRLTVT.

V is TRBV30 and J is TRBJ2-1, with a tentative D call TRBD1 (5 bases). Germline loops: CDR1 GTSNPN, CDR2 SVGIG (reference sequence). Trimming stripped 4 bases from V and 8 bases from J, with 12 bases between. This CDR3 spans 12 amino acids. The CDR3 protein is CAWKPRQYEQFF. The CDR3 DNA is TGTGCCTGGAAACCCAGACAGTATGAGCAGTTCTTC. The full variable domain, with the rest looked up from reference TRBV30 and TRBJ2-1, is SQTIHQWPATLVQPVGSPLSLECTVEGTSNPNLYWYRQAAGRGLQLLFYSVGIGQISSEVPQNLSASRPQDRQFILSSKKLLLSDSGFYLCAWKPRQYEQFFGPGTRLTVL.

This chain connects TRBV6-1 to TRBJ2-3; 8 nucleotides agree with TRBD2. Trimming took 2 bases from V and 2 from J; bases not matched to a gene: 6. CDR1 is MNHNS and CDR2 is SASEGT in the germline V gene. The CDR3 covers 16 residues. The CDR3 sequence: CASSESAGGATDTQYF. In nucleotides, the CDR3 is TGTGCCAGCAGTGAATCCGCGGGAGGTGCCACAGATACGCAGTATTTT.

The chain employs TRBV19 and TRBJ2-7, with a weak D call TRBD1 (6 bases). This CDR3 has 12 amino acids. CDR1 and CDR2 from the germline V gene are LNHDA and SQIVND (reference sequence). The V and J ends lost 5 bases and 6 bases respectively, with 11 bases between them. In nucleotides, the CDR3 is TGTGCCAGTAGTGCAGGGGAGTCCGAGCAGTACTTC. Translation gives CASSAGESEQYF.

The gene calls are TRBV4-3 and TRBJ2-7; D is unresolved. The germline V gene has CDR1 LGHNA and CDR2 YSLEER. The CDR3 has 14 amino acids. The ends were cut back, 5 bases at V and 5 bases at J, with 16 bases in the middle. The CDR3, as DNA: TGCGCCAGCAGCTCCTCGTCCAGGTCCGACGAGCAGTACTTC. Its translation is CASSSSSRSDEQYF.

V is TRBV30 and J is TRBJ1-4, with TRBD1 matching 11 bases. Looked up from germline, CDR1 is GTSNPN and CDR2 is SVGIG (reference sequence). The CDR3 loop spans 14 amino acids. V trimming: 4 bases; J trimming: 8 bases; junction bases outside the gene matches: 6. The CDR3 reads CAWTPGQGVEKLFF. The CDR3 DNA follows: TGTGCCTGGACCCCGGGACAGGGGGTGGAAAAACTGTTTTTT. Full variable domain (outside the CDR3, taken from reference TRBV30 and TRBJ1-4): SQTIHQWPATLVQPVGSPLSLECTVEGTSNPNLYWYRQAAGRGLQLLFYSVGIGQISSEVPQNLSASRPQDRQFILSSKKLLLSDSGFYLCAWTPGQGVEKLFFGSGTQLSVL.

This chain uses TRBV7-9 with TRBJ1-1, with D perhaps matching TRBD1 (5 bases). Between the trimmed V and J ends, which lost 5 bases and 1 base, there was a span of 17 bases. The CDR3 consists of 16 residues. Germline assignment: CDR1 SEHNR and CDR2 FQNEAQ (reference sequence). The CDR3 sequence is CASSVGPAGRNTEAFF. CDR3 nucleotide sequence: TGTGCCAGCAGCGTGGGTCCGGCGGGGCGGAACACTGAAGCTTTCTTT.

The gene calls are TRBV2 and TRBJ2-2; 13 bases map to TRBD2. Germline V gene lookup returns CDR1 SNHLY and CDR2 FYNNEI. The ends lost 6 bases at V and 6 bases at J; junction bases unmatched: 4. This CDR3 has 15 residues. DNA of the CDR3: TGTGCCAGCAGAGGACTAGCGGGAGTAGCCGGGGAGCTGTTTTTT. This gives the protein CASRGLAGVAGELFF.

The chain employs TRBV29-1 and TRBJ2-1; D is perhaps TRBD2 (5 bases). V lost 5 bases and J lost 8, with 22 bases in between. Germline-derived CDR1 and CDR2 are SQVTM and ANQGSEA. CDR3 length equals 15 residues. This CDR3 reads CSVRRAAQARDEQFF. DNA for the CDR3: TGCAGCGTTAGGAGAGCGGCGCAGGCTCGCGATGAGCAGTTCTTC.

The rearrangement uses TRBV10-3 and TRBJ2-6, with D perhaps matching TRBD2 (6 bases). The CDR3 consists of 16 residues. Deletions cut 3 bases from V and 2 bases from J, with 11 bases between. Germline V gene data show CDR1 as ENHRY and CDR2 as SYGVKD. The CDR3 is CAISEGWGAGANVLTF. CDR3 coding DNA: TGTGCCATCAGTGAAGGATGGGGGGCTGGGGCCAACGTCCTGACTTTC.

This rearrangement joins TRBV6-5 to TRBJ2-2, with D maybe TRBD1 (5 bases). V lost 1 base and J 7 bases, leaving 7 bases between the germline ends. In germline, CDR1 is MNHEY, CDR2 SVGAGI. CDR3 length: 13 residues. The CDR3 region is CASSYFGHGELFF. CDR3 coding DNA: TGTGCCAGCAGTTACTTCGGACACGGGGAGCTGTTTTTT.

This clone has a single count. The genes are TRBV4-1 and TRBJ2-1; D ambiguous. V was pared by 2 bases and J by 7 bases, with 3 bases between. Germline V gene sequence: CDR1 MGHRA, CDR2 YSYEKL. The CDR3 spans 11 residues. The CDR3 reads CASSQSNEQFF. CDR3 coding DNA: TGCGCCAGCAGCCAATCTAATGAGCAGTTCTTC.

J is TRBJ2-7 and V is TRBV25-1; TRBD2 aligns across 8 bases. Germline V gene lookup returns CDR1 MGHDK and CDR2 SYGVNS. The V segment lost 5 bases and the J segment 2 bases; nucleotides outside the gene matches: 14. This CDR3 contains 17 residues. The CDR3 DNA reads TGTGCCAGCAGTTATGGTCCGGGGGGGCTTCTTCCCTACGAGCAGTACTTC. Residues: CASSYGPGGLLPYEQYF.

This clone has only a few counts. This sequence joins TRBV25-1 and TRBJ2-7, with D perhaps TRBD1 (5 bases). The CDR3 spans 12 residues. Germline V gene lookup returns CDR1 MGHDK and CDR2 SYGVNS. Trimming cost V 6 bases and J 2 bases, with 8 bases left between them. CDR3 region: CASRDSAYEQYF. CDR3 DNA sequence: TGTGCCAGCAGAGACAGCGCCTACGAGCAGTACTTC.

This clone was seen only a few times. This sequence joins TRBV6-5 and TRBJ1-6, with 10 bases identical to TRBD1. Losses at the gene ends were 6 bases for V and 8 bases for J; bases not matched to a gene: 7. The CDR3 is made up of 15 amino acids. CDR1 and CDR2 (germline): MNHEY, SVGAGI. Written as DNA, the CDR3 is TGTGCCAGCAGACGACAGGGGGCGGAGGATTCACCCCTCCACTTT. Translated: CASRRQGAEDSPLHF.

CDR3 DNA sequence: TGTGCCAGTAGTATGGTTAGTGGCGGGATTGTAGATACGCAGTATTTT. It encodes CASSMVSGGIVDTQYF. This sequence joins TRBV19 and TRBJ2-3; possibly TRBD2 for D (6 bases). This CDR3 region has 16 residues. With 3 bases removed from V and 5 bases from J, the gap between germline ends came to 18 bases. Germline values: CDR1 LNHDA, CDR2 SQIVND (reference sequence). The whole variable domain, filled in from reference TRBV19 and TRBJ2-3, reads DGGITQSPKYLFRKEGQNVTLSCEQNLNHDAMYWYRQDPGQGLRLIYYSQIVNDFQKGDIAEGYSVSREKKESFPLTVTSAQKNPTAFYLCASSMVSGGIVDTQYFGPGTRLTVL.

The V gene is TRBV6-6, the J gene TRBJ1-2; no clear D. The length of the CDR3 is 13 residues. Germline CDR1 is MNHNY and CDR2 is SVGAGI (reference sequence). Trimming pared 0 bases from V and 6 bases from J, leaving 8 bases between. The CDR3 nucleotides are TGTGCCAGCAGTTACTCGACCGGGGATGGCTACACCTTC. Amino acid sequence: CASSYSTGDGYTF.

V and J are TRBV27 and TRBJ1-4, with TRBD1 matching 7 bases. This CDR3 has 15 amino acids. J gave up 7 bases and V 0 bases, and 5 bases lay outside the gene matches. Germline V gene sequence: CDR1 MNHEY, CDR2 SMNVEV (reference sequence). CDR3 residues: CASSLSGRGREKLFF. The DNA of the CDR3 is TGTGCCAGCAGTTTATCCGGGAGGGGGCGTGAAAAACTGTTTTTT.

The rearrangement uses TRBV15 and TRBJ2-7; 8 bases map to TRBD1. This CDR3 contains 15 residues. Germline loops: CDR1 LNHNV, CDR2 YYDKDF (reference sequence). V gave up 3 bases and J gave up 6 bases; unmatched junction bases: 10. CDR3 sequence reads: CATSSSGTGIFEQYF. DNA of the CDR3: TGTGCCACCAGCAGCTCCGGGACAGGCATTTTCGAGCAGTACTTC.

The J gene is TRBJ1-1, the V gene TRBV9; a possible D gene is TRBD1 (6 bases). This CDR3 has 16 amino acids. V lost 1 base, J lost 3 bases, and 16 bases lay in between. Germline V gene lookup returns CDR1 SGDLS and CDR2 YYNGEE. CDR3 nucleotides: TGTGCCAGCAGCGTATCTACAGGGAATCAGGACACTGAAGCTTTCTTT. Its protein is CASSVSTGNQDTEAFF.

The chain links TRBV18 to TRBJ2-5; no clear D gene. The CDR3 spans 14 residues. V lost 0 bases to trimming and J lost 5 bases, with 10 bases between them. CDR1 is KGHSH and CDR2 is LQKENI in the germline V gene. The CDR3 reads CASSPPVALETQYF. In nucleotides, the CDR3 is TGTGCCAGCTCACCACCGGTTGCGTTGGAGACCCAGTACTTC.

The CDR3 reads CASSLGFSGKLFF. CDR3 sequence (DNA): TGTGCCAGCAGCTTAGGGTTCTCGGGAAAACTGTTTTTT. The V gene is TRBV7-2, the J gene TRBJ1-4; D gene ambiguous. From germline, CDR1 is SGHTA and CDR2 FQGNSA. This CDR3 has 13 amino acids. Trimming cost V 1 base and J 10 bases, with 10 bases left between them.